This note documents a single T cell receptor (beta chain) sequence. Repertoires were generated with immunoSEQ multiplex PCR, while TCRdb's copy carries only in-frame clones and drops some. The sample has some 410,000 clones, 75% to 95% seen once. The data stem from a study of control samples from healthy donors and cancer patients. Germline V lookup: CDR1 MRHNA, CDR2 SNTAGT. J lost 4 bases, V lost 5 bases, and 2 bases had no gene match. The CDR3 totals 13 residues. The sequenced sample consisted of PBMCs. The origin of this receptor is a man aged 40-49 years with head and neck cancer. The rearrangement uses TRBV6-4 and TRBJ1-5, with 7 bases lining up with TRBD1. In DNA, the CDR3 is TGTGCCAGCAGTTCGGGACAGAATCAGCCCCAGCATTTT. The encoded protein is CASSSGQNQPQHF.